The clone carrying this T cell receptor (beta chain) was counted between two and nine times. Assay: immunoSEQ multiplex PCR; the TCRdb copy retains only in-frame clones and omits some. The profile shows roughly 100,000 clones, around 90% of them singletons. V was clipped by 0 bases and J by 4 bases, with 10 bases between them. CDR3 size: 16 residues. Germline CDR1 reads KGHSH; CDR2 reads LQKENI. This entry belongs to a study of identifying expanded T cells in peripheral blood. The chain joins TRBV18 to TRBJ1-6; D not certain. The sequence was collected from a person aged 18-70 years in good health. The sequencing sample was made of blood. Here the CDR3 reads CASSPPSGYYNSPLHF. CDR3 coding DNA: TGTGCCAGCTCACCACCGTCGGGTTATTATAATTCACCCCTCCACTTT.